The sequence of this T cell receptor (beta chain) was determined in a study of T cells expressing NK-cell markers. Turning to the study itself: According to the study, TCR beta repertoires originated from sorted CD3+CD56+NKG2C+, CD3+CD56+NKG2C- and CD3+CD56-NKG2C+ T cells.

TCRdb re-called the 5' RACE reads and catalogs CDR3 proteins one per entry, DNA excluded. This listing includes about 390,000 distinct CDR3 sequences. The CDR3 has 14 amino acids. The V gene's germline CDR1 is SQVTM and CDR2 ANQGSEA. V usage is TRBV29-1 and J usage is TRBJ1-4. Sequencing was done on a sample of blood T cells: a sorted CD56 or NKG2C T cell subset, CD4+ or CD8+ T cells, or bulk PBMC T cells (not recorded which). This TCR was sampled from a woman aged 45-65 years in good health. CDR3: CSVEGRPPNEKLFF. Complete variable domain (other parts from reference TRBV29-1 and TRBJ1-4): SAVISQKPSRDICQRGTSLTIQCQVDSQVTMMFWYRQQPGQSLTLIATANQGSEATYESGFVIDKFPISRPNLTFSTLTVSNMSPEDSSIYLCSVEGRPPNEKLFFGSGTQLSVL.